This T cell receptor beta chain was sequenced during a study of blood T cell repertoires in COVID-19. Study details: Nucleic acid was either cDNA or gDNA, and it came from T cells, B-cell-depleted T cells, or PBMCs.

The CDR3 covers 14 residues. The germline CDR1 and CDR2 sequences are MGHRA and YSYEKL. Trimming removed 0 bases at V and 6 bases at J, with 11 bases between. In the original processing: Reference gene primer amplification gave nucleated cell count estimates. Assay: immunoSEQ multiplex PCR; the TCRdb copy retains only in-frame clones and omits some. V and J calls and clone size follow that table, whereas D and trimming were derived from the DNA. Here the sample spans 250,000 to 300,000 clones, nearly 90% being singletons. The source of this sequence is a woman aged 55-69 years with COVID-19, enrolled during active disease. The chain carries TRBV4-1 and TRBJ1-1, with D possibly matching TRBD1 (6 bases). Material: peripheral blood. The CDR3 nucleotides read TGCGCCAGCAGCCAAGAACAGGGTTCAGCTGAAGCTTTCTTT. Translated: CASSQEQGSAEAFF.